Listed here are 27 T cell receptor beta chains from one sample, sequenced in a study. Each CDR3 protein is one row after TCRdb ran MiXCR on the 5' RACE reads. The table includes about 54,000 distinct CDR3 sequences, roughly 18% detected once. The sample was naive CD4+ T cells sorted from blood. This sample's subset: naive CD4+ T cells, CD4+CD45RA+CD25-. The source of these receptors is a female donor with breast cancer.

This clonotype was detected a few times. This chain joins TRBV24-1 and TRBJ2-5; D is unclear. CDR3 length: 13 amino acids. CDR1 KGHDR and CDR2 SFDVKD come from the germline V gene. The V and J ends lost 3 bases and 2 bases respectively, with 6 bases between them. CDR3 in amino acids: CATSDMRQETQYF. The CDR3 DNA reads as TGTGCCACCAGTGATATGAGGCAAGAGACCCAGTACTTC.

This chain joins TRBV7-9 and TRBJ2-5; D may be TRBD2 (6 bases). Germline V gene sequence: CDR1 SEHNR, CDR2 FQNEAQ (reference sequence). This CDR3 is 14 amino acids long. V lost 0 bases and J 5 bases, leaving 10 bases between the germline ends. CDR3 in amino acids: CASSLAWGGETQYF. In DNA, the CDR3 is TGTGCCAGCAGCTTAGCTTGGGGAGGCGAGACCCAGTACTTC. Together with reference TRBV7-9 and TRBJ2-5, the CDR3 gives the full variable domain: DTGVSQNPRHKITKRGQNVTFRCDPISEHNRLYWYRQTLGQGPEFLTYFQNEAQLEKSRLLSDRFSAERPKGSFSTLEIQRTEQGDSAMYLCASSLAWGGETQYFGPGTRLLVL.

The table lists this clonotype with many counts. This chain links TRBV11-2 with TRBJ1-1; tentative D call: TRBD1 (6 bases). V was pared by 0 bases and J by 5 bases, with 13 bases between. Per germline, CDR1 SGHAT and CDR2 FQNNGV. The CDR3 loop spans 15 amino acids. The DNA for the CDR3 is TGTGCCAGCAGCTTAGAGCAGGGGAGGGGAACTGAAGCTTTCTTT. Its translation: CASSLEQGRGTEAFF.

This sequence joins TRBV5-1 and TRBJ2-7; 8 bases are a match to TRBD2. CDR1 and CDR2 (germline): SGHRS, YFSETQ. V was clipped by 3 bases and J by 3 bases; unmatched bases: 11. The CDR3 covers 16 residues. CDR3 amino acids: CASSSPAGGGFYEQYF. The CDR3 coding sequence is TGCGCCAGCAGCTCCCCAGCAGGCGGGGGGTTCTACGAGCAGTACTTC.

In its sample, this clonotype was seen many times. The genes are TRBV6-2 or TRBV6-3 and TRBJ2-1; perhaps TRBD2 as D (7 bases). CDR1 is MNHEY and CDR2 is SVGEGT in the germline V gene. Trimming took 4 bases from V and 15 from J, leaving 13 bases between them. This CDR3 has 11 residues. The CDR3 spells CASSLSGGMFF. DNA for the CDR3: TGTGCCAGCAGTTTGTCGGGGGGCATGTTCTTC.

The chain employs TRBV12-3 or TRBV12-4 and TRBJ2-1; tentative D call: TRBD1 (7 bases). CDR3 length: 15 amino acids. V was pared by 2 bases and J by 7 bases, with 15 bases between. In DNA form, the CDR3 reads TGTGCCAGCAGTTTATCTGGAGGGGGCCTAAATGAGCAGTTCTTC. This encodes CASSLSGGGLNEQFF.

Many counts were recorded for this clonotype. V is TRBV5-1 and J is TRBJ1-1, with D perhaps TRBD1 (5 bases). The CDR3 totals 13 residues. The germline V gene encodes CDR1 SGHRS and CDR2 YFSETQ. Trimming pared 2 bases from V and 11 bases from J, leaving 16 bases between. The CDR3: CASSLRGEGDAFF. CDR3 DNA: TGCGCCAGCAGCTTAAGAGGGGAGGGAGATGCTTTCTTT.

As for this clonotype: The junction departs from the called germline gene at one end, perhaps through a read error. This chain links TRBV28 with TRBJ2-2, with D perhaps TRBD2 (5 bases). Looked up from germline, CDR1 is MDHEN and CDR2 is SYDVKM. CDR3 length equals 12 residues. For the CDR3, the DNA is TGTGCCAGCAGGACAAGGACCGGGGATCTGTTTTTT. This encodes CASRTRTGDLFF.

This clonotype was counted many times. This rearrangement joins TRBV6-1 to TRBJ2-3; a weak D match, TRBD1 (6 bases). The germline V gene encodes CDR1 MNHNS and CDR2 SASEGT. The V and J ends lost 5 bases and 2 bases respectively, with 14 bases between them. This CDR3 comprises 15 residues. Here the CDR3 DNA reads TGTGCCAGCAGTAAAAGGGGGATTTACACAGATACGCAGTATTTT. Its translation: CASSKRGIYTDTQYF.

This clonotype was observed a few times. This rearrangement joins TRBV18 to TRBJ1-5; D is unclear. The germline V gene has CDR1 KGHSH and CDR2 LQKENI. CDR3 size: 14 residues. The V end lost 6 bases, the J end lost 4 bases, and 13 bases lay between the germline ends. CDR3 nucleotide sequence: TGTGCCAGCTCGCCCCAAGGGAGTAATCAGCCCCAGCATTTT. Its translation: CASSPQGSNQPQHF.

This clonotype appeared a few times. The chain couples TRBV5-1 to TRBJ2-3; 9 positions agree with TRBD1. The length of the CDR3 is 14 residues. V lost 3 bases and J lost 9; bases outside the gene matches: 8. Germline CDR1 reads SGHRS; CDR2 reads YFSETQ. The CDR3 loop is CASSSPQGAETQYF. CDR3 in DNA: TGCGCCAGCAGCTCCCCACAGGGGGCGGAAACGCAGTATTTT. Looking up the rest from reference TRBV5-1 and TRBJ2-3 gives the full variable domain: KAGVTQTPRYLIKTRGQQVTLSCSPISGHRSVSWYQQTPGQGLQFLFEYFSETQRNKGNFPGRFSGRQFSNSRSEMNVSTLELGDSALYLCASSSPQGAETQYFGPGTRLTVL.

The J gene is TRBJ2-4, the V gene TRBV3-1; D is uncertain. V was cut by 1 base and J by 12 bases, with 16 bases left in between. The V gene's germline CDR1 is LGHDT and CDR2 YNNKEL (reference sequence). The CDR3 loop spans 14 amino acids. CDR3 sequence: CASSQVGPADTQYF. The CDR3 nucleotides are TGTGCCAGCAGCCAAGTCGGCCCAGCAGACACTCAGTACTTC.

This sequence joins TRBV29-1 and TRBJ2-1, with 14 bases that match TRBD2. Matching the DNA end better, TRBJ2-7 makes the J call doubtful. Germline lookup yields CDR1 SQVTM and CDR2 ANQGSEA. The CDR3 is 16 amino acids. The CDR3 region has the DNA TGCAGCGTGGCCGGGACTAGCGGGGGCTCCTACAATGAGCAGTACTTC. This encodes CSVAGTSGGSYNEQYF.

The chain joins TRBV7-6 to TRBJ2-3; TRBD1 matches at 7 bases. Germline lookup yields CDR1 SGHVS and CDR2 FNYEAQ. The CDR3 has 17 amino acids. J gave up 4 bases and V 1 base, and 11 bases lay outside the gene matches. CDR3 amino acids: CASSLGVVGTGADTQYF. DNA for the CDR3: TGTGCCAGCAGCTTAGGGGTGGTGGGAACAGGGGCAGATACGCAGTATTTT.

J is TRBJ1-5 and V is TRBV7-2; perhaps TRBD1 as D (5 bases). This CDR3 spans 15 amino acids. The germline V gene has CDR1 SGHTA and CDR2 FQGNSA. V gave up 1 base and J gave up 5 bases, with 12 bases separating them. The CDR3 DNA follows: TGTGCCAGCAGCTTAGAGATGGGGCCTCATCAGCCCCAGCATTTT. It codes for CASSLEMGPHQPQHF.

This clonotype showed up just a few times. This chain links TRBV30 with TRBJ2-3, with D uncertain. V lost 2 bases to trimming and J lost 2 bases, with 17 bases between them. CDR3 length: 16 amino acids. CDR1 is GTSNPN, CDR2 SVGIG, per germline (reference sequence). CDR3 sequence reads: CAWSRASLEYTDTQYF. In DNA, the CDR3 is TGTGCCTGGAGTAGAGCCTCGCTGGAATACACAGATACGCAGTATTTT.

At least ten counts were recorded for this clonotype. The chain couples TRBV6-6 to TRBJ1-5; no clear D. The CDR3 has 13 amino acids. V lost 7 bases to trimming and J lost 11 bases, with 18 bases between them. Germline values: CDR1 MNHNY, CDR2 SVGAGI (reference sequence). Here the CDR3 reads CASTPTPDLSQHF. The CDR3 DNA reads TGTGCCAGCACCCCAACCCCCGACTTGTCCCAGCATTTT.

The chain combines TRBV2 with TRBJ2-3; TRBD1 matches 7 bases. The CDR3 consists of 15 residues. Trimming at V came to 2 bases and at J to 1 base, leaving 3 bases not matched to a gene. Per germline, CDR1 SNHLY and CDR2 FYNNEI. CDR3 sequence reads: CASSERGRGTDTQYF. The CDR3 DNA follows: TGTGCCAGCAGTGAAAGGGGGCGCGGCACAGATACGCAGTATTTT.

Here the CDR3 reads CASSPDDGVSSYEQYF. In DNA form, the CDR3 reads TGTGCCAGCAGCCCTGATGATGGAGTGAGCTCCTACGAGCAGTACTTC. This chain uses TRBV7-9 with TRBJ2-7; D gene unclear. V was pared by 5 bases and J by 0 bases, with 17 bases between. CDR3 size: 16 residues. The V gene's germline CDR1 is SEHNR and CDR2 FQNEAQ (reference sequence).

The rearrangement joins TRBV24-1 to TRBJ2-4; D unclear. The germline V gene has CDR1 KGHDR and CDR2 SFDVKD. This CDR3 is built from 14 residues. The ends were cut back, 4 bases at V and 7 bases at J, with 13 bases in the middle. This chain's CDR3 is CATSDPGYRNIQYF. CDR3 nucleotide sequence: TGTGCCACCAGTGACCCCGGTTATCGTAACATTCAGTACTTC.

V gene TRBV20-1 combines with J gene TRBJ2-2; a possible D gene is TRBD2 (6 bases). Germline CDR1 and CDR2: DFQATT and SNEGSKA (reference sequence). The CDR3 length is 12 residues. Trimming stripped 1 base from V and 8 bases from J, with 8 bases between. CDR3 sequence: CSARARGGELFF. For the CDR3, the DNA is TGCAGTGCTAGAGCCCGGGGGGGGGAGCTGTTTTTT.

This clonotype was seen at least ten times. This rearrangement joins TRBV12-3 or TRBV12-4 to TRBJ2-5; D unclear. The CDR3 is 11 residues long. V lost 6 bases and J 7 bases, leaving 9 bases between the germline ends. The CDR3: CASRARGTQYF. CDR3 nucleotides: TGTGCCAGCAGAGCTCGCGGGACCCAGTACTTC.

The V gene is TRBV3-1, the J gene TRBJ1-5; unclear D gene. Germline V lookup: CDR1 LGHDT, CDR2 YNNKEL (reference sequence). The V and J ends lost 0 bases and 7 bases respectively, with 4 bases between them. The CDR3 loop spans 12 amino acids. CDR3 in DNA: TGTGCCAGCAGCCAAGAAGGACAGCCCCAGCATTTT. Translating gives CASSQEGQPQHF.

The chain combines TRBV29-1 with TRBJ2-5; D is perhaps TRBD1 or TRBD2 (6 bases each). The CDR3 has 12 amino acids. The V gene lost 7 bases and the J gene lost 4 bases, with 13 bases spanning the gap. The germline gives CDR1 SQVTM, CDR2 ANQGSEA. For the CDR3, the DNA is TGCAGCGCTCGGGGGCTCCTAGAGACCCAGTACTTC. It yields the protein CSARGLLETQYF.

This clonotype turned up a few times. V and J are TRBV15 and TRBJ1-3; a weak D match, TRBD1 (5 bases). The CDR3 runs 16 residues. V shed 1 base and J shed 0 bases, with 10 bases lying between them. In germline, CDR1 is LNHNV, CDR2 YYDKDF (reference sequence). The CDR3 loop reads CATSRALQASGNTIYF. The CDR3 DNA sequence: TGTGCCACCAGCAGAGCATTACAGGCCTCTGGAAACACCATATATTTT. Complete variable domain (other parts from reference TRBV15 and TRBJ1-3): DAMVIQNPRYQVTQFGKPVTLSCSQTLNHNVMYWYQQKSSQAPKLLFHYYDKDFNNEADTPDNFQSRRPNTSFCFLDIRSPGLGDTAMYLCATSRALQASGNTIYFGEGSWLTVV.

About this clonotype itself: One end of the junction does not line up with germline, which may come from a read error. The J gene is TRBJ2-5, the V gene TRBV3-1; TRBD1 is a possible D gene (6 bases). Looked up from germline, CDR1 is LGHDT and CDR2 is YNNKEL (reference sequence). This CDR3 has 16 amino acids. CDR3 nucleotides: TGTGCCAGCAGCCCTTCAGGCAGGGGCAAGCAAGGGACCCAGTACTTC. Amino acids: CASSPSGRGKQGTQYF.

The V and J genes are TRBV20-1 and TRBJ2-1, with a weak D call TRBD2 (5 bases). The CDR3 totals 12 residues. V shed 5 bases and J shed 2 bases, with 7 bases lying between them. CDR1 and CDR2 (germline): DFQATT, SNEGSKA (reference sequence). The CDR3 is CSAEGAYNEQFF. CDR3 sequence (DNA): TGCAGTGCTGAGGGCGCCTACAATGAGCAGTTCTTC.